The TCR beta chain described here comes from a study of Tregs in tolerant kidney transplant recipients. Recipients received nonmyeloablative bone marrow transplants from related graft donors, with transient mixed chimerism. The repertoire was sequenced with immunoSEQ multiplex PCR; TCRdb's copy has only in-frame clones and lacks some. The repertoire consists of 20,000 to 25,000 clones, with about 84% occurring once and the leading ten covering about 26%. The specimen was CD8+ T cells from blood (PBMCs), collected 6 months after the transplant. The source is a human patient who received a combined kidney and bone marrow transplant. Some of the T cells might come from the graft donor.

For the CDR3, the DNA is TGTGCCTGGAGTGGGGGGCGAGGCACAGATACGCAGTATTTT. Translated: CAWSGGRGTDTQYF. The rearrangement links TRBV30 to TRBJ2-3, with a tentative D call TRBD1 (6 bases). The CDR3 is 14 residues long. The germline V gene encodes CDR1 GTSNPN and CDR2 SVGIG (reference sequence). V lost 1 base and J 1 base, leaving 9 bases between the germline ends.